The rows below give T cell receptor beta chains drawn from one sample of a study of shared clonotypes between healthy human individuals. Measured with immunoSEQ multiplex PCR; TCRdb has only the in-frame clones, and not every one. This repertoire shows roughly 2 million clones, over 85% found once; its top ten account for under 0.15%. Sequences were obtained from naive CD4+ T cells sorted from blood. These TCRs come from a man aged 18 to 29 in good health. CDR3s include the opening cysteine and the closing phenylalanine or tryptophan. The D gene is left open where the match is weak. Size is omitted from some rows. Given values are once, few, many or a class for expanded clones.

J: TRBJ2-5
size: -
V: TRBV7-2
D: -
CDR3: CASSLRRAIQETQYF
DNA: TGTGCCAGCAGCCTTCGCCGGGCCATACAAGAGACCCAGTACTTC

J: TRBJ2-7
size: -
V: TRBV10-3
D: -
CDR3: CAISENLGTEQYF
DNA: TGTGCCATCAGTGAAAATCTAGGAACCGAGCAGTACTTC

J: TRBJ1-2
size: -
V: TRBV7-9
D: -
CDR3: CASSFLGTESGAGYTF
DNA: TGTGCCAGCAGCTTTTTGGGGACCGAATCAGGGGCCGGCTACACCTTC

J: TRBJ1-5
size: -
V: TRBV6-1
D: -
CDR3: CASSYNQPQHF
DNA: TGTGCCAGCAGTTATAATCAGCCCCAGCATTTT

J: TRBJ1-2
size: -
V: TRBV7-9
D: -
CDR3: CASSPGVAYTF
DNA: TGTGCCAGCAGCCCAGGGGTAGCCTACACCTTC

J: TRBJ1-1
size: -
V: TRBV5-8
D: TRBD1
CDR3: CASSRGQGRSEAFF
DNA: TGTGCCAGCAGTAGAGGACAGGGTCGGTCTGAAGCTTTCTTT

J: TRBJ1-3
size: once
V: TRBV5-1
D: -
CDR3: CASSLAGSGNTIYF
DNA: TGCGCCAGCAGCTTGGCAGGGTCTGGAAACACCATATATTTT

J: TRBJ2-7
size: once
V: TRBV7-2
D: -
CDR3: CASSLRDGYEQYF
DNA: TGTGCCAGCAGCTTACGGGACGGCTACGAGCAGTACTTC

J: TRBJ1-5
size: -
V: TRBV28
D: -
CDR3: CASSTGTFQPQHF
DNA: TGTGCCAGCAGTACTGGGACTTTTCAGCCCCAGCATTTT

J: TRBJ2-3
size: -
V: TRBV4-1
D: TRBD2
CDR3: CASSPRTSSDTQYF
DNA: TGCGCCAGCAGCCCCCGGACTAGCAGTGATACGCAGTATTTT

J: TRBJ2-7
size: -
V: TRBV9
D: -
CDR3: CASSQDRWSGEQYF
DNA: TGTGCCAGCAGCCAAGACAGGTGGTCTGGCGAGCAGTACTTC

J: TRBJ1-5
size: -
V: TRBV19
D: -
CDR3: CASAPFYSNQPQHF
DNA: TGTGCCAGTGCCCCCTTCTATAGCAATCAGCCCCAGCATTTT

J: TRBJ2-7
size: -
V: TRBV10-3
D: TRBD2
CDR3: CAISERLAGGFDEQYF
DNA: TGTGCCATCAGTGAGCGGCTAGCGGGAGGGTTTGACGAGCAGTACTTC

J: TRBJ2-7
size: -
V: TRBV7-9
D: -
CDR3: CASSSTTRIGEQYF
DNA: TGTGCCAGCAGCTCGACGACTAGAATCGGCGAGCAGTACTTC

J: TRBJ2-3
size: -
V: TRBV5-1
D: TRBD1
CDR3: CASSLGGTGPDTQYF
DNA: TGCGCCAGCTCGCTTGGAGGGACAGGGCCAGATACGCAGTATTTT